The rows below give T cell receptor beta chains drawn from one sample of a study of T cells in localized non-small cell lung cancer. Assay: immunoSEQ multiplex PCR; the TCRdb copy retains only in-frame clones and omits some. The repertoire holds about 9,600 clones, with 35% to 45% as singletons. The starting material was lymph node tissue, obtained before any cancer treatment. The receptors were sampled from a woman aged 40 to 75 with stage I lung adenocarcinoma. CDR3s include the opening cysteine and the closing phenylalanine or tryptophan. The size field is filled for only some rows; it gives once, few, many or a size class.

j_call v_call clone_size cdr3_aa
TRBJ1-5 TRBV29-1 . CSVAVGGQQNQPQHF
TRBJ1-2 TRBV30 . CAWSRTGMGYTF
TRBJ2-1 TRBV29-1 . CSVEGGRGFDEQFF
TRBJ2-2 TRBV6-8 few CASSVRGPADTGELFF
TRBJ1-2 TRBV19 . CASKDPQGAGYTF
TRBJ1-2 TRBV19 . CASSLFSTGGEDYGYTF
TRBJ1-1 TRBV11-3 . CASSLDYRGHMNTEAFF
TRBJ1-2 TRBV10-3 . CAISEAGGAGYTF
TRBJ1-2 TRBV2 few CASSSRTGNYGYTF
TRBJ2-2 TRBV18 few CASSPNLKGELFF
TRBJ1-1 TRBV6-8 few CASSYDAGGEEAFF
TRBJ2-1 TRBV19 . CASSMAAGGRDEQFF
TRBJ1-1 TRBV19 . CASSFPWGRDEGEAFF
TRBJ1-1 TRBV25-1 once CASSEFSAGEAFF
TRBJ1-6 TRBV6-8 few CASRDTNRNSPLHF
TRBJ2-1 TRBV1 . CASSQDGPSLYNEQFF
TRBJ1-6 TRBV6-8 . CASSLKQYNSPLHF
TRBJ2-2 TRBV29-1 . CSVEFRDRATGELFF
TRBJ2-7 TRBV9 . CASSDRLSSYEQYF
TRBJ1-2 TRBV15 once CATSRDRVGYGYTF
TRBJ1-1 TRBV30 . CAWSVMVNTEAFF
TRBJ1-1 TRBV14 . CASSQGQGARKAEAFF
TRBJ1-4 TRBV9 medium-sized CASSVGQGGEKLFF
TRBJ1-2 TRBV4-1 few CASSQASVSYGYTF
TRBJ1-6 TRBV11-3 . CASSLSGTGPNSPLHF
TRBJ1-4 TRBV19 . CASSISGIATNEKLFF